The 24 T cell receptor beta chains listed next were all sequenced from one sample in a study of blood T cell repertoires in COVID-19. Here immunoSEQ multiplex PCR was the method, and the copy in TCRdb shows in-frame clones only, minus some. The sample includes roughly 53,000 clones, about nine tenths of them seen just once. Material for sequencing was peripheral blood. The receptors were gathered from an elderly man with acute or convalescent COVID-19.

The rearrangement links TRBV4-2 to TRBJ2-1, with 14 bases matching TRBD2. Germline V lookup: CDR1 LGHNA, CDR2 YNFKEQ. V lost 3 bases, J lost 8 bases, and 6 bases stayed unmatched. The CDR3 contains 16 residues. The CDR3 DNA follows: TGTGCCAGCAGCCACGGACTAGCGGGGGGTTTGGATGAGCAGTTCTTC. Translation gives CASSHGLAGGLDEQFF.

The chain joins TRBV5-1 to TRBJ1-3, with D possibly TRBD1 on 5 matching bases. V lost 4 bases and J 4 bases, leaving 12 bases between the germline ends. CDR1 is SGHRS, CDR2 YFSETQ, per germline. The CDR3 covers 14 residues. CDR3 coding DNA: TGCGCCAGCAGCCCCCAAGGGGTCGGAAACACCATATATTTT. It encodes CASSPQGVGNTIYF.

This clone has only a few counts. CDR3 region: CASSDSGTTVLTF. CDR3 sequence (DNA): TGCGCCAGCAGCGACTCCGGGACAACCGTCCTGACTTTC. The J gene is TRBJ2-6, the V gene TRBV5-1, with D possibly TRBD1 on 6 matching bases. Germline-derived CDR1 and CDR2 are SGHRS and YFSETQ. Trimming left V 4 bases short and J 12 bases short, with 14 bases between. The CDR3 totals 13 residues.

The genes are TRBV6-2 or TRBV6-3 and TRBJ2-7; 8 bases line up with TRBD2. J was trimmed by 7 bases and V by 4 bases; bases with no gene match: 15. Germline V gene sequence: CDR1 MNHEY, CDR2 SVGEGT. The CDR3 consists of 16 residues. The CDR3 spells CASSSRLASQSREQYF. The CDR3 DNA reads TGTGCCAGCAGTTCTAGACTAGCGTCCCAATCTCGGGAGCAGTACTTC.

This chain connects TRBV9 to TRBJ1-1; TRBD1 matches at 7 bases. The CDR3 spans 15 residues. Trimming took 3 bases from V and 4 from J; bases not matched to a gene: 9. The germline V gene encodes CDR1 SGDLS and CDR2 YYNGEE. Here the CDR3 DNA reads TGTGCCAGCAGCGGTCAAGCAGGGGGAGCCACTGAAGCTTTCTTT. Its protein is CASSGQAGGATEAFF.

CDR3: CASSRCHYYGYTF. The CDR3 DNA follows: TGTGCCAGCAGCAGGTGCCACTACTATGGCTACACCTTC. The chain joins TRBV21-1 to TRBJ1-2. TRBV21-1 is a pseudogene segment. The CDR3 runs 13 residues.

The chain has TRBV7-2 and TRBJ2-2, with 10 bases that match TRBD1. The CDR3 runs 15 residues. V shed 2 bases and J 7 bases; nucleotides not matched to a gene: 4. Germline assignment: CDR1 SGHTA and CDR2 FQGNSA. This CDR3 reads CASSLRQGASGELFF. DNA of the CDR3: TGTGCCAGCAGCTTACGACAGGGGGCGAGCGGGGAGCTGTTTTTT.

In DNA, the CDR3 is TGTGCCGGGAACAGGGGAATGGACTATGGCTACACCTTC. This codes for CAGNRGMDYGYTF. This chain joins TRBV30 and TRBJ1-2; 7 bases map to TRBD1. The CDR3 consists of 13 residues. Germline trimming cut 8 bases from V and 3 bases from J; bases unmatched to any gene: 9. In germline, CDR1 is GTSNPN, CDR2 SVGIG (reference sequence).

In its sample, this clone was seen once. This sequence joins TRBV10-2 and TRBJ2-7; 9 bases agree with TRBD2. The germline V gene has CDR1 WSHSY and CDR2 SAAADI. After removal of 4 bases from V and 0 bases from J, the junction contained 4 bases not matched to a gene. The CDR3 has 15 amino acids. The CDR3 loop reads CASSVRAGGSYEQYF. CDR3 coding DNA: TGCGCCAGCAGTGTTCGAGCGGGGGGCTCCTACGAGCAGTACTTC.

The chain uses TRBV6-6 and TRBJ1-5; D is possibly TRBD1 (6 bases). The CDR3 runs to 16 residues. Germline CDR1 MNHNY, CDR2 SVGAGI (reference sequence). V gave up 5 bases and J gave up 2 bases, with 16 bases separating them. The CDR3 protein is CASSGRGADGNQPQHF. The DNA of the CDR3 is TGTGCCAGCAGTGGCCGGGGGGCCGATGGCAATCAGCCCCAGCATTTT.

This chain links TRBV4-1 with TRBJ1-6; no clear D gene. This CDR3 is built from 15 residues. The germline gives CDR1 MGHRA, CDR2 YSYEKL. V lost 1 base and J lost 7, with 11 bases in between. The CDR3 sequence is CASSQAVQLNSPLHF. Written as DNA, the CDR3 is TGCGCCAGCAGCCAAGCCGTCCAACTGAATTCACCCCTCCACTTT.

In its sample, this clone was seen once. The chain joins TRBV5-4 to TRBJ1-1; possible D gene TRBD1, 5 bases. The CDR3 totals 15 residues. CDR1 is SGHNT, CDR2 YYREEE, per germline (reference sequence). With 0 bases removed from V and 1 base from J, the gap between germline ends came to 10 bases. CDR3 residues: CASSLVGAGNTEAFF. In nucleotides, the CDR3 is TGTGCCAGCAGCTTGGTTGGGGCAGGGAACACTGAAGCTTTCTTT.

The CDR3 sequence is CASSFSSGNTIYF. The DNA for the CDR3 is TGTGCCAGCAGTTTTAGCTCTGGAAACACCATATATTTT. V usage is TRBV2 and J usage is TRBJ1-3, with D unresolved. Germline CDR1 is SNHLY and CDR2 is FYNNEI. CDR3 length: 13 residues. V lost 5 bases and J 0 bases, leaving 5 bases between the germline ends.

The chain couples TRBV24-1 to TRBJ1-5; TRBD1 matches at 10 bases. The V gene end was trimmed by 6 bases and the J gene end by 6 bases; junction bases not matched to a gene: 7. This CDR3 has 15 amino acids. The germline V gene encodes CDR1 KGHDR and CDR2 SFDVKD. CDR3 sequence reads: CATSPPGQGSQPQHF. The CDR3 DNA reads TGTGCCACCAGTCCCCCGGGACAGGGGAGTCAGCCCCAGCATTTT.

The genes are TRBV19 and TRBJ2-5, with 9 nucleotides matching TRBD1. Germline CDR1 and CDR2: LNHDA and SQIVND (reference sequence). The CDR3 extends over 15 amino acids. V lost 4 bases and J lost 5; bases outside the gene matches: 8. This CDR3 is CASSTRTGAKETQYF. CDR3 nucleotides: TGTGCCAGTAGTACCCGGACAGGGGCGAAGGAGACCCAGTACTTC.

The chain has TRBV28 and TRBJ1-5; 8 bases fit TRBD1. Trimming removed 7 bases from V and 7 bases from J; junction bases left unmatched: 12. CDR3 length equals 15 residues. Germline V gives CDR1 MDHEN, CDR2 SYDVKM. In DNA form, the CDR3 reads TGTGCCAGCAAACCTCGGGACAGGCAAGGGCAGCCCCAGCATTTT. It yields the protein CASKPRDRQGQPQHF. Supplemented by reference TRBV28 and TRBJ1-5, the full variable domain reads DVKVTQSSRYLVKRTGEKVFLECVQDMDHENMFWYRQDPGLGLRLIYFSYDVKMKEKGDIPEGYSVSREKKERFSLILESASTNQTSMYLCASKPRDRQGQPQHFGDGTRLSIL.

The rearrangement joins TRBV6-1 to TRBJ1-4; no reliable D call. The CDR3 has 14 amino acids. V was trimmed by 1 base and J by 11 bases, leaving 14 bases between them. CDR1 is MNHNS and CDR2 is SASEGT in the germline V gene. DNA of the CDR3: TGTGCCAGCAGTGAAGTTCTTCGGGAGGATAAACTGTTTTTT. Protein product: CASSEVLREDKLFF.

With regard to this clone: Other nucleotide sequences from this sample produce the same CDR3. V is TRBV3-1 (or the pseudogene TRBV3-2) and J is TRBJ2-3; TRBD2 aligns across 11 bases. The germline gives CDR1 LGHDT, CDR2 YNNKEL (reference sequence). The J segment lost 2 bases and the V segment lost 1 base, leaving 5 bases of the junction unmatched. CDR3 length: 17 residues. The CDR3 loop is CASSQGLAGGPTDTQYF. For the CDR3, the DNA is TGTGCCAGCAGCCAAGGGTTAGCGGGGGGGCCCACAGATACGCAGTATTTT.

This clone has only a few counts. The V gene is TRBV6-1, the J gene TRBJ2-5; TRBD1 matches 9 bases. Germline-derived CDR1 and CDR2 are MNHNS and SASEGT. The CDR3 sequence is 15 residues long. V shed 3 bases, J shed 4 bases, and the junction held 6 bases outside the gene matches. CDR3 in amino acids: CASSETQGAGETQYF. DNA for the CDR3: TGTGCCAGCAGTGAGACACAGGGGGCCGGAGAGACCCAGTACTTC.

V is TRBV5-1 and J is TRBJ2-5; possibly TRBD1 for D (6 bases). Germline V lookup: CDR1 SGHRS, CDR2 YFSETQ. CDR3 length: 13 residues. V was trimmed by 2 bases and J by 3 bases, leaving 8 bases between them. The CDR3 DNA follows: TGCGCCAGCAGCTTTAAGGGGGAAGAGACCCAGTACTTC. This translates into CASSFKGEETQYF. Combining the CDR3 with reference TRBV5-1 and TRBJ2-5 gives the whole variable domain KAGVTQTPRYLIKTRGQQVTLSCSPISGHRSVSWYQQTPGQGLQFLFEYFSETQRNKGNFPGRFSGRQFSNSRSEMNVSTLELGDSALYLCASSFKGEETQYFGPGTRLLVL.

CDR3 sequence reads: CASSLGHGSSYEQYF. DNA of the CDR3: TGCGCCAGCAGCTTAGGACACGGGAGCTCCTACGAGCAGTACTTC. The V gene is TRBV5-1, the J gene TRBJ2-7, with a weak D call TRBD2 (6 bases). Trimming stripped 2 bases from V and 0 bases from J, with 12 bases between. Germline-derived CDR1 and CDR2 are SGHRS and YFSETQ. The CDR3 runs to 15 residues.

V usage is TRBV10-3 and J usage is TRBJ1-1; the D is unclear. V was cut by 6 bases and J by 3 bases, with 14 bases left in between. There are 14 residues in the CDR3. Germline V gene sequence: CDR1 ENHRY, CDR2 SYGVKD. CDR3 nucleotides: TGTGCCATCAGGGTGGGAAGCGGCGACACTGAAGCTTTCTTT. Its translation is CAIRVGSGDTEAFF.

V is TRBV19 and J is TRBJ2-2; D is uncertain. There are 14 residues in the CDR3. V gave up 1 base and J gave up 5 bases, with 8 bases separating them. The V gene's germline CDR1 is LNHDA and CDR2 SQIVND (reference sequence). This chain's CDR3 is CASSIGQTTGELFF. CDR3 bases: TGTGCCAGTAGTATAGGGCAGACAACCGGGGAGCTGTTTTTT.

This rearrangement joins TRBV19 to TRBJ1-1; no firm D call. The germline V gene encodes CDR1 LNHDA and CDR2 SQIVND (reference sequence). The CDR3 is 13 residues long. V lost 2 bases to trimming and J lost 5 bases, with 9 bases between them. CDR3 region: CASSISRSTEAFF. CDR3 DNA sequence: TGTGCCAGTAGTATAAGTCGGAGTACTGAAGCTTTCTTT.